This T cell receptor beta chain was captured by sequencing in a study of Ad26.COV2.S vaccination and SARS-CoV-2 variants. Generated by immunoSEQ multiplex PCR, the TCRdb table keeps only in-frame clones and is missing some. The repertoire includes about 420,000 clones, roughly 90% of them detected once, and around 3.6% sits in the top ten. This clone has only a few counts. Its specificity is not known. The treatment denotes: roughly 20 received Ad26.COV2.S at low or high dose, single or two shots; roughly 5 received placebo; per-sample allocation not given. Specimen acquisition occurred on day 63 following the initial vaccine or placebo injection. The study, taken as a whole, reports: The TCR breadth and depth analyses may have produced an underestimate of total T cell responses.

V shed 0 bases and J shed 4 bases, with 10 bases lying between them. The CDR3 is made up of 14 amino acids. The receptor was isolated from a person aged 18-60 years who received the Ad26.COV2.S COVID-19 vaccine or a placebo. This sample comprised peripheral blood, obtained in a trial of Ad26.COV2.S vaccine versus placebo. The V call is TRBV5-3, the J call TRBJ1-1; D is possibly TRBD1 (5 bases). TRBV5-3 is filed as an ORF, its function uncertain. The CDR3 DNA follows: TGTGCCAGAAGCTTGGACGGGACCGGCACTGAAGCTTTCTTT. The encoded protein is CARSLDGTGTEAFF.